This TCR beta chain was sequenced in a study of T cell clones after liver transplantation. In the study overall: Tolerant meant at least one year fully off immunosuppression without liver enzymes above twice normal.

The CDR3 runs to 13 residues. Germline V gene data show CDR1 as SGHTA and CDR2 as FQGNSA. Losses at the gene ends were 8 bases for V and 1 base for J; bases not matched to a gene: 3. Some clones are missing from TCRdb's copy, which holds only in-frame ones; the method was immunoSEQ multiplex PCR. This sample has about 75,000 clones, with 80% to 90% found just once. The source material was CD4+ T cells from blood, sampled roughly 50 months after liver transplant. The genes are TRBV7-2 and TRBJ2-5; 8 positions agree with TRBD1. This sequence originates from a human patient who received a liver transplant. Part of the T cells may come from the graft donor. CDR3 bases: TGTGCCAGCCGACAGGGGTTCCAAGAGACCCAGTACTTC. This translates into CASRQGFQETQYF.